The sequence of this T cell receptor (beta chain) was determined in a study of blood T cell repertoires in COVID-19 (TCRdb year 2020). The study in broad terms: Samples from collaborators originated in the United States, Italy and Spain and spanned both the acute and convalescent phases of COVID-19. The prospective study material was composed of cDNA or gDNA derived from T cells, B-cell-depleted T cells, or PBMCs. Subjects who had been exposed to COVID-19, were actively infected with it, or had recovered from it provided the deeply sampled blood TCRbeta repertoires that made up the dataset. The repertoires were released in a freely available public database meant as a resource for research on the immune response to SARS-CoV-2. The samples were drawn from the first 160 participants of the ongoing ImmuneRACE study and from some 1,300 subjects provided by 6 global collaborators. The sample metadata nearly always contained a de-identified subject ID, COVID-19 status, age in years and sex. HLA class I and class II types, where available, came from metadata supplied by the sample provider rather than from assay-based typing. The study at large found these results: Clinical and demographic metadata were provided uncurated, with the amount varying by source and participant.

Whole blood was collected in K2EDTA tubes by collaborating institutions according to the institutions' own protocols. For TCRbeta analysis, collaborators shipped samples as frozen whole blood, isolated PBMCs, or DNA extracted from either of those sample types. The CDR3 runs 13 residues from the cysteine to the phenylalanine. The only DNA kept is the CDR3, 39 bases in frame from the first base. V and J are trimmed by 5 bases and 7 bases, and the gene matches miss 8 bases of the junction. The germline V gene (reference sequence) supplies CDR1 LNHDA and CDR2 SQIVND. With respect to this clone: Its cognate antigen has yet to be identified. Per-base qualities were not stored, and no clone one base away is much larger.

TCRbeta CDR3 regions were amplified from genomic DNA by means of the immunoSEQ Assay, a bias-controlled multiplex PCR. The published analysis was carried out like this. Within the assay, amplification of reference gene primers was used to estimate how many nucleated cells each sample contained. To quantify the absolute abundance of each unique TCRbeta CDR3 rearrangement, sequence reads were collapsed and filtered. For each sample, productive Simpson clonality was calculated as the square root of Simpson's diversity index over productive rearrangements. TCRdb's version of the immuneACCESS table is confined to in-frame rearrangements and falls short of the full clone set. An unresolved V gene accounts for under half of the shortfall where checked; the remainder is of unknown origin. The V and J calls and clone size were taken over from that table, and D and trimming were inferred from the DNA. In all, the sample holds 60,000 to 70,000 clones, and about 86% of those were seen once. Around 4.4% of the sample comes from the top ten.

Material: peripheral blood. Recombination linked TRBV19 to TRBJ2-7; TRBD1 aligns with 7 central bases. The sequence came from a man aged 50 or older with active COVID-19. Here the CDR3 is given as CASSFNRGREQYF. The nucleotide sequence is TGTGCCAGTAGTTTTAACAGGGGAAGGGAGCAGTACTTC.